The T cell receptor (beta chain) described here comes from a study of T cell repertoires in cytomegalovirus infection. Study overall: CMV infection plus the matching HLA type was flagged by public TCR beta signatures.

This clonotype was observed a few times. Antigen unknown. TCRdb reanalysed the reads using MiXCR and keeps one entry per CDR3 protein. This sample has approximately 700,000 distinct CDR3 sequences, with 35% found just once. The study, taken as a whole, reports: Within the response measured ex vivo, HLA-C-restricted CMV-specific TCR beta clonotypes were dominant.

V lost 5 bases to trimming and J lost 4 bases; unmatched junction nucleotides: 4. Germline loops: CDR1 MNHEY, CDR2 SVGAGI. This CDR3 spans 14 amino acids. The genes are TRBV6-5 and TRBJ2-7, with 11 positions matching TRBD2. This TCR was sampled from a human donor in good health (CMV status not recorded). Some clones in this sample may be carry-over from other donors' samples. Sequencing was done on a sample of PBMCs. In DNA, the CDR3 is TGTGCCAGCAGTCGGGGGACTAGCGGATACGAGCAGTACTTC. Encoded protein: CASSRGTSGYEQYF.